This TCR beta chain was documented in a study of blood T cells in healthy people across ages. The study's findings and limits: TCR beta diversity tracked closely with naive T cell percentage.

Through a sample-barcoded 5' primer and a J-beta primer mix, a second PCR was run for about 6 to 11 cycles. TCRdb recomputed calls from the 5' RACE reads with MiXCR, one row per CDR3 protein. The top ten hold 30% to 40% of the sample, which has about 640,000 distinct CDR3 sequences, about 54% seen once. Note on this clonotype: What it binds is not known.

The ends were cut back, 1 base at V and 2 bases at J, with 10 bases in the middle. This CDR3 region has 15 residues. Germline CDR1 is SGHTA and CDR2 is FQGNSA. This clonotype was obtained from a man aged 60-69 years in good health. V is TRBV7-2 and J is TRBJ2-3; D ambiguous. The material sequenced was blood. CDR3 sequence: CASSLGMTNTDTQYF. The CDR3 DNA is TGTGCCAGCAGCTTAGGGATGACCAACACAGATACGCAGTATTTT.